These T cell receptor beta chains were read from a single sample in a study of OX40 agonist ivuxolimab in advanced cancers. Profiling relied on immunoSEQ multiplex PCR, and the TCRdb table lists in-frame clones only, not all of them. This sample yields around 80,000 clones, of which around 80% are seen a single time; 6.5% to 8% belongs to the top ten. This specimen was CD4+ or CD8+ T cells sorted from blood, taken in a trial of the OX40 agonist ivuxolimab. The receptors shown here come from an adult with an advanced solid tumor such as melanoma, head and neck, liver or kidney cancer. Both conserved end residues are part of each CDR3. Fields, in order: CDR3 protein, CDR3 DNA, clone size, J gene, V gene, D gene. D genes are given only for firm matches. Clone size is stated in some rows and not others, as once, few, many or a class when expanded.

CDR3aa: CASSYGTGANTEAFF
CDR3nt: TGTGCCAGCAGCTACGGGACAGGGGCAAACACTGAAGCTTTCTTT
abundance: NA
j_gene: TRBJ1-1
v_gene: TRBV7-9
d_gene: TRBD1

CDR3aa: CASNPRDYTGELFF
CDR3nt: TGTGCCAGCAACCCCCGGGACTACACCGGGGAGCTGTTTTTT
abundance: NA
j_gene: TRBJ2-2
v_gene: TRBV6-5
d_gene: NA

CDR3aa: CASRDSSYNSPLHF
CDR3nt: TGTGCCAGCAGAGACAGCTCCTATAATTCACCCCTCCACTTT
abundance: NA
j_gene: TRBJ1-6
v_gene: TRBV5-6
d_gene: NA

CDR3aa: CATSRGGGSFAYEQYF
CDR3nt: TGTGCCACCAGCAGAGGCGGCGGGAGCTTCGCCTACGAGCAGTACTTC
abundance: NA
j_gene: TRBJ2-7
v_gene: TRBV15
d_gene: TRBD2

CDR3aa: CASSGTEFIVAFF
CDR3nt: TGTGCCAGCAGTGGAACGGAGTTCATCGTAGCTTTCTTT
abundance: NA
j_gene: TRBJ1-1
v_gene: TRBV28
d_gene: NA

CDR3aa: CASSPPPLGQGVNYEQYF
CDR3nt: TGTGCCAGCAGCCCGCCTCCCCTTGGACAGGGGGTGAACTACGAGCAGTACTTC
abundance: NA
j_gene: TRBJ2-7
v_gene: TRBV7-2
d_gene: TRBD1

CDR3aa: CAISDTGGVETQYF
CDR3nt: TGTGCCATCAGTGATACAGGGGGCGTGGAGACCCAGTACTTC
abundance: NA
j_gene: TRBJ2-5
v_gene: TRBV10-3
d_gene: TRBD1

CDR3aa: CASSSYTRDSQETQYF
CDR3nt: TGTGCCAGCAGTTCCTATACCCGGGACAGTCAAGAGACCCAGTACTTC
abundance: NA
j_gene: TRBJ2-5
v_gene: TRBV28
d_gene: TRBD1

CDR3aa: CASSYPQGGGQFF
CDR3nt: TGTGCCAGCAGTTACCCCCAGGGCGGGGGGCAGTTCTTC
abundance: NA
j_gene: TRBJ2-1
v_gene: TRBV6-6
d_gene: TRBD2

CDR3aa: CASSLGLDGNTEAFF
CDR3nt: TGTGCCAGCAGTTTAGGCTTGGACGGGAACACTGAAGCTTTCTTT
abundance: few
j_gene: TRBJ1-1
v_gene: TRBV28
d_gene: NA

CDR3aa: CASSLGSGQGAKQPQHF
CDR3nt: TGTGCTAGCAGCTTAGGTTCCGGACAGGGGGCAAAACAGCCCCAGCATTTT
abundance: few
j_gene: TRBJ1-5
v_gene: TRBV7-7
d_gene: TRBD1

CDR3aa: CSVAGGNTEAFF
CDR3nt: TGCAGCGTTGCAGGGGGGAACACTGAAGCTTTCTTT
abundance: once
j_gene: TRBJ1-1
v_gene: TRBV29-1
d_gene: TRBD1

CDR3aa: CASSDGGLTYRNSPLHF
CDR3nt: TGTGCCAGCAGTGATGGGGGACTGACGTATAGAAATTCACCCCTCCACTTT
abundance: NA
j_gene: TRBJ1-6
v_gene: TRBV2
d_gene: NA

CDR3aa: CASSQKGGRIQETQYF
CDR3nt: TGCGCCAGCAGCCAAAAGGGGGGGAGGATTCAAGAGACCCAGTACTTC
abundance: NA
j_gene: TRBJ2-5
v_gene: TRBV4-1
d_gene: NA

CDR3aa: CASSEENRSSYEQYF
CDR3nt: TGTGCCAGCAGTGAAGAGAACAGATCATCCTACGAGCAGTACTTC
abundance: NA
j_gene: TRBJ2-7
v_gene: TRBV6-1
d_gene: NA

CDR3aa: CASSLQKNQPQHF
CDR3nt: TGTGCCAGCAGCTTACAGAAAAATCAGCCCCAGCATTTT
abundance: NA
j_gene: TRBJ1-5
v_gene: TRBV7-2
d_gene: NA

CDR3aa: CASSLPSAETQYF
CDR3nt: TGTGCCAGCAGCCTCCCCTCAGCAGAGACCCAGTACTTC
abundance: NA
j_gene: TRBJ2-5
v_gene: TRBV5-4
d_gene: NA

CDR3aa: CASSDETWFKNIQYF
CDR3nt: TGTGCCAGCAGTGACGAAACCTGGTTCAAAAACATTCAGTACTTC
abundance: NA
j_gene: TRBJ2-4
v_gene: TRBV2
d_gene: NA

CDR3aa: CASSSLGTQQETQYF
CDR3nt: TGTGCCAGCAGTTCCCTCGGGACACAGCAAGAGACCCAGTACTTC
abundance: few
j_gene: TRBJ2-5
v_gene: TRBV27
d_gene: NA

CDR3aa: CASSAPLGQTNTGELFF
CDR3nt: TGTGCCAGCAGCGCCCCGTTGGGACAGACGAACACCGGGGAGCTGTTTTTT
abundance: NA
j_gene: TRBJ2-2
v_gene: TRBV7-9
d_gene: TRBD1

CDR3aa: CAIRLAGQSSSYNEQFF
CDR3nt: TGTGCCATCAGACTAGCGGGACAATCCAGCTCCTACAATGAGCAGTTCTTC
abundance: NA
j_gene: TRBJ2-1
v_gene: TRBV10-3
d_gene: TRBD2

CDR3aa: CASSFGPGGEKLFF
CDR3nt: TGTGCCAGCAGCTTTGGGCCAGGGGGTGAAAAACTGTTTTTT
abundance: NA
j_gene: TRBJ1-4
v_gene: TRBV7-2
d_gene: TRBD1

CDR3aa: CASSLDLASTDTQYF
CDR3nt: TGTGCCAGCAGCCTGGACCTTGCGTCTACAGATACGCAGTATTTT
abundance: few
j_gene: TRBJ2-3
v_gene: TRBV5-4
d_gene: NA

CDR3aa: CASSLDRESQSGYTF
CDR3nt: TGTGCCAGCAGCTTGGACAGGGAGTCCCAGAGTGGCTACACCTTC
abundance: NA
j_gene: TRBJ1-2
v_gene: TRBV7-2
d_gene: TRBD1

CDR3aa: CASIDSSIADTQYF
CDR3nt: TGTGCCAGTATAGACTCCTCAATAGCGGATACGCAGTATTTT
abundance: NA
j_gene: TRBJ2-3
v_gene: TRBV28
d_gene: NA

CDR3aa: CASSFEGRPNSPLHF
CDR3nt: TGTGCCAGCAGCTTTGAGGGACGGCCTAATTCACCCCTCCACTTT
abundance: few
j_gene: TRBJ1-6
v_gene: TRBV5-8
d_gene: NA

CDR3aa: CASSPTGSYGYTF
CDR3nt: TGTGCCAGTAGCCCGACAGGGTCTTATGGCTACACCTTC
abundance: NA
j_gene: TRBJ1-2
v_gene: TRBV19
d_gene: TRBD1

CDR3aa: CASSEPSTDTQYF
CDR3nt: TGCGCCAGCAGTGAGCCCAGCACAGATACGCAGTATTTT
abundance: once
j_gene: TRBJ2-3
v_gene: TRBV10-1
d_gene: NA

CDR3aa: CASSSGSVGGPSNEQFF
CDR3nt: TGTGCCAGCAGCTCCGGCTCTGTGGGAGGGCCTTCCAATGAGCAGTTCTTC
abundance: once
j_gene: TRBJ2-1
v_gene: TRBV7-3
d_gene: TRBD2

CDR3aa: CASSLLRTSTYEQYF
CDR3nt: TGTGCCAGCAGCCTCTTACGGACCTCGACCTACGAGCAGTACTTC
abundance: NA
j_gene: TRBJ2-7
v_gene: TRBV21-1
d_gene: NA

CDR3aa: CASSLSSGSSYNEQFF
CDR3nt: TGTGCCAGCAGTTTGTCCTCCGGGAGCTCCTACAATGAGCAGTTCTTC
abundance: NA
j_gene: TRBJ2-1
v_gene: TRBV27
d_gene: NA

CDR3aa: CASGRDEQYF
CDR3nt: TGTGCCAGCGGCAGGGACGAGCAGTACTTC
abundance: NA
j_gene: TRBJ2-7
v_gene: TRBV28
d_gene: NA

CDR3aa: CASSRGNTIYF
CDR3nt: TGTGCCAGCAGTCGAGGAAACACCATATATTTT
abundance: NA
j_gene: TRBJ1-3
v_gene: TRBV6-1
d_gene: NA

CDR3aa: CASSLGHSTDTQYF
CDR3nt: TGCGCCAGCAGCTTGGGGCATAGCACAGATACGCAGTATTTT
abundance: NA
j_gene: TRBJ2-3
v_gene: TRBV5-1
d_gene: NA

CDR3aa: CASSQWGVSYEQYF
CDR3nt: TGCGCCAGCAGCCAATGGGGGGTATCCTACGAGCAGTACTTC
abundance: NA
j_gene: TRBJ2-7
v_gene: TRBV4-3
d_gene: NA

CDR3aa: CASSQPKSTGWLAGYTF
CDR3nt: TGCGCCAGCAGCCAACCCAAGTCGACAGGGTGGCTAGCGGGCTACACCTTC
abundance: NA
j_gene: TRBJ1-2
v_gene: TRBV4-1
d_gene: TRBD1

CDR3aa: CASSPWGGRELFF
CDR3nt: TGTGCCAGCAGCCCATGGGGTGGCAGGGAGCTGTTTTTT
abundance: few
j_gene: TRBJ2-2
v_gene: TRBV9
d_gene: NA

CDR3aa: CASSPTGLPSNTGELFF
CDR3nt: TGTGCCAGCAGCCCGACAGGGCTTCCCTCAAACACCGGGGAGCTGTTTTTT
abundance: NA
j_gene: TRBJ2-2
v_gene: TRBV28
d_gene: TRBD1

CDR3aa: CASSLATRQGATDTQYF
CDR3nt: TGTGCCAGCAGCTTGGCCACTCGGCAGGGGGCGACAGATACGCAGTATTTT
abundance: NA
j_gene: TRBJ2-3
v_gene: TRBV5-6
d_gene: TRBD1

CDR3aa: CARSHLATSYTQYF
CDR3nt: TGTGCCAGAAGCCATCTAGCGACTTCGTATACGCAGTATTTT
abundance: NA
j_gene: TRBJ2-3
v_gene: TRBV5-3
d_gene: NA

CDR3aa: CAWNPGQGYYEQYF
CDR3nt: TGTGCCTGGAACCCCGGACAGGGATACTACGAGCAGTACTTC
abundance: once
j_gene: TRBJ2-7
v_gene: TRBV30
d_gene: TRBD1

CDR3aa: CASSVASYSFGNTIYF
CDR3nt: TGTGCCAGCAGCGTAGCCTCATACAGCTTCGGAAACACCATATATTTT
abundance: NA
j_gene: TRBJ1-3
v_gene: TRBV9
d_gene: NA

CDR3aa: CASSLARERNEQYF
CDR3nt: TGTGCCAGCAGCCTAGCTAGGGAAAGGAACGAGCAGTACTTC
abundance: once
j_gene: TRBJ2-7
v_gene: TRBV7-2
d_gene: NA

CDR3aa: CASSLQEGAPNEQFF
CDR3nt: TGTGCCAGCAGCCTCCAAGAGGGGGCGCCCAATGAGCAGTTCTTC
abundance: NA
j_gene: TRBJ2-1
v_gene: TRBV6-4
d_gene: TRBD1

CDR3aa: CASSLKQGNGELFF
CDR3nt: TGTGCCAGCAGCTTAAAACAGGGGAACGGGGAGCTGTTTTTT
abundance: NA
j_gene: TRBJ2-2
v_gene: TRBV7-3
d_gene: TRBD1

CDR3aa: CASFPPGGPKQGHTQYF
CDR3nt: TGTGCCAGTTTCCCTCCCGGGGGGCCGAAACAGGGCCATACGCAGTATTTT
abundance: few
j_gene: TRBJ2-3
v_gene: TRBV19
d_gene: NA